Listed below are T cell receptor beta chains from one sample, sequenced in a study of CD8+ T cells in alopecia areata. Assay used: immunoSEQ multiplex PCR; TCRdb lists only in-frame clones, some missing. The table lists approximately 200,000 clones, less than 50% of them singletons. The sequencing here drew on CD4+ T cells sorted from blood, taken between weeks 36 and 40, from a patient treated with tofacitinib. These receptors all come from a human donor with alopecia areata. CDR3s include the opening cysteine and the closing phenylalanine or tryptophan. Each record gives: clone size, V gene, D gene, J gene, CDR3 DNA, CDR3 protein. A D gene is named only where the DNA matches it firmly. The listing skips clone size in some rows; elsewhere it reads once, few, many or a size class.

-,TRBV2,TRBD1,TRBJ2-2,TGTGCCAGCAGTGGAGGCAGGGGGACCGGGGAGCTGTTTTTT,CASSGGRGTGELFF
-,TRBV7-3,-,TRBJ2-5,TGTGCCAGCAGCTTAATTGCTGGATACCAAGAGACCCAGTACTTC,CASSLIAGYQETQYF
-,TRBV6-5,-,TRBJ1-1,TGTGCCAGCTCAAGAGGGAGGACTGAAGCTTTCTTT,CASSRGRTEAFF
few,TRBV30,-,TRBJ1-4,TGTGCCTGGACGCGGGGAACTAATGAAAAACTGTTTTTT,CAWTRGTNEKLFF
-,TRBV6-1,-,TRBJ2-5,TGTGCCAGCAGCCTGGTTCAAGGAGAGACCCAGTACTTC,CASSLVQGETQYF
-,TRBV6-5,-,TRBJ1-2,TGTGCCAGCAGGACAGACATTGCCTATGGCTACACCTTC,CASRTDIAYGYTF
-,TRBV30,TRBD2,TRBJ2-2,TGTGCCTGGAAACTAGCGGGAGTTCCCGGGGAGCTGTTTTTT,CAWKLAGVPGELFF
-,TRBV25-1,-,TRBJ2-7,TGTGCCAGCAGTAGGACAGGGAGGGACTACGAGCAGTACTTC,CASSRTGRDYEQYF
-,TRBV4-1,-,TRBJ1-5,TGCGCCAGCAGCCAAGGCCCCAGGGTAGGTTATCAGCCCCAGCATTTT,CASSQGPRVGYQPQHF
-,TRBV6-6,-,TRBJ2-1,TGTGCCAGCAGCATAGCCCTGGGGTCCTACAATGAGCAGTTCTTC,CASSIALGSYNEQFF
few,TRBV6-5,-,TRBJ1-1,TGTGCCTCCCGAAGAGCCTTAGGGACTGAAGCTTTCTTT,CASRRALGTEAFF
-,TRBV15,-,TRBJ2-3,TGTGCCACCAGCAGAGATCTGATAGGGGTCCGAGATACGCAGTATTTT,CATSRDLIGVRDTQYF
few,TRBV29-1,-,TRBJ2-3,TGCAGCGTTGTGCTCGCGGGAAGCACAGATACGCAGTATTTT,CSVVLAGSTDTQYF
-,TRBV30,-,TRBJ2-7,TGTGCCTGGAGGTCTTTAGACTACGAGCAGTACTTC,CAWRSLDYEQYF
few,TRBV30,-,TRBJ1-2,TGTGCCTGGAGTGTAAGTGGGATCAACTATGGCTACACCTTC,CAWSVSGINYGYTF
-,TRBV30,-,TRBJ1-5,TGTGCCTGGAGGGGCCACGGAGTCAGTCAGCCCCAGCATTTT,CAWRGHGVSQPQHF
few,TRBV29-1,-,TRBJ2-3,TGCAGCGTTGAAGCGAACACAGATACGCAGTATTTT,CSVEANTDTQYF
-,TRBV30,-,TRBJ2-2,TGTGCCTGGGCCCCCCTTGGCAACACCGGGGAGCTGTTTTTT,CAWAPLGNTGELFF
once,TRBV11-2,-,TRBJ2-7,TGTGCCAGCACCCGGGGGGCTACCTACGAGCAGTACTTC,CASTRGATYEQYF
few,TRBV5-1,-,TRBJ2-7,TGCGCCAGCAGCTTGGAGGCGATCTCCTACGAGCAGTACTTC,CASSLEAISYEQYF